These 14 T cell receptor beta chains were all obtained from the same sample, sequenced in a study of shared clonotypes between healthy human individuals. It was CD45RO-negative cells, positively selected for CCR7, that made up naive CD8 cells, with terminally differentiated effector memory CD45RA+ cells excluded. Clones were read by immunoSEQ multiplex PCR, and TCRdb kept only the in-frame ones, dropping some. The sample has about 550,000 clones, 95% to 96% seen once. The sequenced material came from naive CD8+ T cells sorted from blood. These receptors came from a woman aged 25 to 39 in good health.

This clone was seen just once. V and J are TRBV7-2 and TRBJ2-7, with D perhaps matching TRBD1 (5 bases). The CDR3 has 14 amino acids. Germline CDR1 reads SGHTA; CDR2 reads FQGNSA. V was trimmed by 5 bases and J by 3 bases, leaving 14 bases between them. The CDR3, as DNA: TGTGCCAGCAGCCACAGGCCCTACCTCTACGAGCAGTACTTC. Protein sequence: CASSHRPYLYEQYF.

The chain is built from TRBV7-9 and TRBJ2-2; D unclear. Germline-derived CDR1 and CDR2 are SEHNR and FQNEAQ (reference sequence). Trimming shortened V by 5 bases and J by 2 bases, and 12 bases separated the two germline ends. CDR3 length: 15 residues. The CDR3 loop is CASSPRTDNTGELFF. CDR3 nucleotides: TGTGCCAGCAGCCCCCGGACCGATAACACCGGGGAGCTGTTTTTT.

This clone was seen a single time. CDR3 residues: CASSEAGTGEDTQYF. The CDR3, as DNA: TGTGCCAGCAGCGAAGCCGGGACAGGGGAAGATACGCAGTATTTT. The chain joins TRBV27 to TRBJ2-3; 10 nucleotides line up with TRBD1. Germline V gives CDR1 MNHEY, CDR2 SMNVEV (reference sequence). J was trimmed by 5 bases and V by 6 bases; bases with no gene match: 8. This CDR3 has 15 amino acids.

V is TRBV4-2 and J is TRBJ2-2; weak D call: TRBD1 (5 bases). In germline, CDR1 is LGHNA, CDR2 YNFKEQ. V lost 4 bases to trimming and J lost 1 base, with 16 bases between them. The CDR3 totals 17 residues. The CDR3 loop is CASSPVPIGQNTGELFF. CDR3 coding DNA: TGTGCCAGCAGCCCCGTGCCCATCGGACAGAACACCGGGGAGCTGTTTTTT.

Remarks on this clone: The sample holds other DNA sequences that translate to the same CDR3. As DNA, the CDR3 is TGTGCCAGCAGCCCCCCGGGCGGCTACGAGCAGTACTTC. It yields the protein CASSPPGGYEQYF. The gene calls are TRBV7-9 and TRBJ2-7; the D is unclear. This CDR3 region has 13 residues. Germline V gene sequence: CDR1 SEHNR, CDR2 FQNEAQ (reference sequence). V was shortened by 5 bases and J by 3 bases, with 11 bases between the two germline ends.

The genes are TRBV27 and TRBJ1-5, with D perhaps TRBD1 (6 bases). CDR3 length: 18 residues. Germline loops: CDR1 MNHEY, CDR2 SMNVEV (reference sequence). Deletions cut 6 bases from V and 0 bases from J, with 21 bases between. The CDR3 nucleotides read TGTGCCAGCAGGTTGGGTGGGGCAGGGGTTAATAGCAATCAGCCCCAGCATTTT. Translating it yields CASRLGGAGVNSNQPQHF.

J is TRBJ2-7 and V is TRBV6-1, with no clear D. In germline, CDR1 is MNHNS, CDR2 SASEGT. V lost 6 bases and J 4 bases, leaving 19 bases between the germline ends. This CDR3 is built from 15 residues. The CDR3 DNA follows: TGTGCCAGCAGCCCCCCCCTTAGTGTCTCATACGAGCAGTACTTC. It specifies CASSPPLSVSYEQYF.

The chain recombines TRBV5-5 with TRBJ2-7; D is ambiguous. The CDR3 is 13 amino acids. Germline lookup yields CDR1 SGHKS and CDR2 YYEKEE (reference sequence). The V end was cut by 0 bases, the J end by 2 bases, with 6 bases between. As DNA, the CDR3 is TGTGCCAGCAGCTTGGTTTCAGCCTACGAGCAGTACTTC. Its protein product is CASSLVSAYEQYF.

The V and J genes are TRBV9 and TRBJ2-7; possible D gene TRBD2, 6 bases. The V gene's germline CDR1 is SGDLS and CDR2 YYNGEE. CDR3 length equals 15 residues. V was cut by 3 bases and J by 3 bases, with 16 bases left in between. The CDR3 DNA follows: TGTGCCAGCAGCGGGTCTTACCGGGAGAACTACGAGCAGTACTTC. Translated: CASSGSYRENYEQYF.

The chain couples TRBV2 to TRBJ1-2; D possibly corresponds to TRBD1 (6 bases). Germline V lookup: CDR1 SNHLY, CDR2 FYNNEI. The CDR3 covers 13 residues. V gave up 10 bases and J gave up 2 bases, with 14 bases separating them. CDR3 sequence reads: CAKNRDINYGYTF. DNA for the CDR3: TGTGCCAAAAACCGGGACATAAACTATGGCTACACCTTC.

The chain joins TRBV29-1 to TRBJ2-5, with 10 bases lining up with TRBD2. Germline CDR1 reads SQVTM; CDR2 reads ANQGSEA. The CDR3 length is 13 residues. The V segment lost 7 bases and the J segment 3 bases; nucleotides outside the gene matches: 5. Here the CDR3 reads CSGAGGLEETQYF. The CDR3 DNA follows: TGCAGCGGAGCGGGAGGGCTGGAAGAGACCCAGTACTTC.

This rearrangement joins TRBV28 to TRBJ1-4; the D is unclear. Germline V gene lookup returns CDR1 MDHEN and CDR2 SYDVKM. The CDR3 is made up of 15 amino acids. The ends were cut back, 5 bases at V and 2 bases at J, with 12 bases in the middle. CDR3 in DNA: TGTGCCAGCAGTAAAACGACCGCCACTAATGAAAAACTGTTTTTT. Its protein product is CASSKTTATNEKLFF. Using reference TRBV28 and TRBJ1-4 for the parts outside the CDR3, the full variable domain is DVKVTQSSRYLVKRTGEKVFLECVQDMDHENMFWYRQDPGLGLRLIYFSYDVKMKEKGDIPEGYSVSREKKERFSLILESASTNQTSMYLCASSKTTATNEKLFFGSGTQLSVL.

In this sample, this clone turned up once. V usage is TRBV27 and J usage is TRBJ1-5; no clear D. The CDR3 runs to 13 residues. Germline V gives CDR1 MNHEY, CDR2 SMNVEV (reference sequence). The germline V and J ends were trimmed by 10 bases and 6 bases, with 16 bases remaining between them. The CDR3 sequence is CATSLRWGQPQHF. CDR3 sequence (DNA): TGTGCCACCTCCCTCCGATGGGGTCAGCCCCAGCATTTT.

V and J are TRBV5-1 and TRBJ2-7; no definite D call. CDR1 is SGHRS, CDR2 YFSETQ, per germline. The CDR3 runs 13 residues. With 3 bases removed from V and 2 bases from J, the gap between germline ends came to 9 bases. The CDR3 coding sequence is TGCGCCAGCAGCTATGATCCCACCTACGAGCAGTACTTC. Translation: CASSYDPTYEQYF.